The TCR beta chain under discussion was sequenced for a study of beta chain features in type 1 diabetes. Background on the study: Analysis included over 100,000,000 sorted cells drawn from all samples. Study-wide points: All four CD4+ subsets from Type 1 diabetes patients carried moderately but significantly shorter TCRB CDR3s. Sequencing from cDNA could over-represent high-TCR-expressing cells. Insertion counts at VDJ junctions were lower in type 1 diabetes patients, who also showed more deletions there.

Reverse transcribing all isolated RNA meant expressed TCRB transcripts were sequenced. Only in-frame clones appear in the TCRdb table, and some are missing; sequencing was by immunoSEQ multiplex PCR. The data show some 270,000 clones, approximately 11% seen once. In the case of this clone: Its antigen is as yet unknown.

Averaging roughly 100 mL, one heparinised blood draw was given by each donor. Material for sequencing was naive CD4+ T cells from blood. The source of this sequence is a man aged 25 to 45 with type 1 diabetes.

The CDR3 region has the DNA TGCAGCGTGGATAGCGGAGAGACCCAGTACTTC. It is translated as CSVDSGETQYF. This rearrangement joins TRBV29-1 to TRBJ2-5, with D tentatively TRBD2 (6 bases). Germline V CDR1 and CDR2: SQVTM, ANQGSEA. Between the trimmed V and J ends, which lost 6 bases and 4 bases, there was a span of 9 bases. This CDR3 contains 11 residues.